A single sample is the source of the 7 T cell receptor beta chains below, sequenced in a study of vaccination and CD4 T cells after COVID-19. Sequencing of DNA taken from cultured CD4+ T cells relied on the Oncomine TCR Beta short-read assay. One entry per CDR3 protein results from TCRdb running MiXCR on the PCR reads. Here the sample spans some 16,000 distinct CDR3 sequences, 56% being singletons. Treatment: approximately 9-day PBMC culture with coronavirus spike peptide pools or control peptides (ViraFEST assay). These receptors lack a known antigen. Specimen: CD4+ T cells from blood, cultured in vitro. Every receptor here comes from a human donor who had recovered from COVID-19.

This rearrangement joins TRBV4-1 to TRBJ1-3, with 7 bases matching TRBD1. This CDR3 contains 14 residues. The junction had 13 bases not matched to a gene; V was cut back by 2 bases and J by 15 bases. The V gene's germline CDR1 is MGHRA and CDR2 YSYEKL. The CDR3 nucleotides are TGCGCCAGCAGCCAAAGCTGGGACAGCCCTGTAGAATATTTT. Encoded protein: CASSQSWDSPVEYF.

The chain employs TRBV7-3 and TRBJ2-3, with 8 bases aligning to TRBD2. The CDR3 has 16 amino acids. The germline V gene has CDR1 SGHTA and CDR2 FQGTGA. V lost 3 bases and J lost 4; bases outside the gene matches: 9. The CDR3 DNA sequence: TGTGCCAGCAGCTTTCAGGGCGGGAGGAGGTCAGATACGCAGTATTTT. It yields the protein CASSFQGGRRSDTQYF.

The rearrangement joins TRBV7-3 to TRBJ2-1, with 8 bases identical to TRBD2. The CDR3 has 16 amino acids. The V gene end was trimmed by 5 bases and the J gene end by 7 bases; junction bases not matched to a gene: 13. CDR1 and CDR2 from the germline V gene are SGHTA and FQGTGA. The CDR3 DNA sequence: TGTGCCAGCAGCGAAACCGGGACTAGTGGTGTTAATGAGCAGTTCTTC. It codes for CASSETGTSGVNEQFF.

The chain is built from TRBV28 and TRBJ1-5; no clear D gene. CDR3 length: 14 amino acids. V lost 2 bases to trimming and J lost 5 bases, with 10 bases between them. Germline V gene sequence: CDR1 MDHEN, CDR2 SYDVKM. The CDR3 DNA reads as TGTGCCAGCAGTTTAACCTCCAGCTATCAGCCCCAGCATTTT. Its protein product is CASSLTSSYQPQHF.

The V call is TRBV24-1, the J call TRBJ2-2; no definite D call. From germline, CDR1 is KGHDR and CDR2 SFDVKD. The CDR3 totals 12 residues. V was pared by 1 base and J by 6 bases, with 2 bases between. As DNA, the CDR3 is TGTGCCACCAGTGATTTTCCCGGGGAGCTGTTTTTT. Its translation is CATSDFPGELFF.

This clonotype was seen a handful of times. V usage is TRBV20-1 and J usage is TRBJ2-3, with 8 positions matching TRBD2. Germline lookup yields CDR1 DFQATT and CDR2 SNEGSKA (reference sequence). J gave up 2 bases and V 3 bases, and 10 bases lay outside the gene matches. CDR3 length: 16 residues. CDR3 in DNA: TGCAGTGCTAGGGGGACTAGGCGGGCTTACACAGATACGCAGTATTTT. This translates into CSARGTRRAYTDTQYF.

This clonotype appeared a few times. J is TRBJ1-5 and V is TRBV2; D perhaps matches TRBD1 (5 bases). CDR1 SNHLY and CDR2 FYNNEI come from the germline V gene. The CDR3 has 14 amino acids. V was cut by 7 bases and J by 4 bases, with 14 bases left in between. As DNA, the CDR3 is TGTGCCAGCAAGCGGGGGAGACTAAATCAGCCCCAGCATTTT. Translating it yields CASKRGRLNQPQHF.